Given below is one T cell receptor beta chain in context. Its antigen is still unknown. These data are taken from a study of cytomegalovirus exposure and HLA in healthy donors. The PCR used 60 Vbeta and 13 Jbeta primers. Profiled with immunoSEQ multiplex PCR; TCRdb holds only in-frame clones, not every one. The sample includes about 160,000 clones, about 85% of them seen just once. Study results and caveats: Per a later analysis, HLA-associated TCR beta chains showed more clonal expansion than other, equally common TCR beta chains. CMV serostatus alone was available as immune exposure information.

The V and J ends lost 1 base and 12 bases respectively, with 10 bases between them. Germline assignment: CDR1 LGHNA and CDR2 YSLEER. The CDR3 has 13 residues. This sequence joins TRBV4-3 and TRBJ1-6, with D unresolved. Specimen: PBMCs. The source is a man aged 18 to 30 in good health and CMV-seropositive. Here the CDR3 reads CASSQGLGRPLHF. In DNA, the CDR3 is TGCGCCAGCAGCCAAGGTCTAGGCAGACCCCTCCACTTT.